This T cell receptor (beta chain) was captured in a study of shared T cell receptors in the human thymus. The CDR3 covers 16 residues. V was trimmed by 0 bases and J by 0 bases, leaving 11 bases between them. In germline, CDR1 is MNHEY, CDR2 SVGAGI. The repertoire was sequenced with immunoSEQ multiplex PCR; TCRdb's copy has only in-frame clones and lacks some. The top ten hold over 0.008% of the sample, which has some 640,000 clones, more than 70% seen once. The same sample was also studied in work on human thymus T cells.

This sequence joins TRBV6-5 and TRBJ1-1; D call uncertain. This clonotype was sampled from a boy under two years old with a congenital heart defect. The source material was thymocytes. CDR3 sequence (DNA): TGTGCCAGCAGTTACTCGATTTCACTTCTGAACACTGAAGCTTTCTTT. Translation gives CASSYSISLLNTEAFF.